This TCR beta chain derives from a study of STAT5B mutations in CD4+ large granular lymphocyte leukemia. How the authors handled the data: A productive frequency of 2.59 x 10-5 was the lowest detectable. Here immunoSEQ multiplex PCR was the method, and the copy in TCRdb shows in-frame clones only, minus some. The V and J calls and clone size are taken from that table; D and trimming were inferred from the DNA. The sample records about 31,000 clones, approximately 88% being singletons. A note on this clone: Its antigen is undetermined.

Findings of the study overall: Roughly 27% of private leukemic clonotypes occurred rarely in other patients' non-leukemic repertoires. 8/27 top patient clones versus 2/35 control clones were TRBV06-family.

CDR3 length: 15 amino acids. Control samples were healthy donors' buffy coats. The rearrangement links TRBV21-1 to TRBJ1-2. TRBV21-1 is a known pseudogene. Sequencing was performed on CD4+ T cells from blood buffy coats. The origin of this receptor is a human donor in good health. The CDR3 reads CASSKAEGAGYGYTF. DNA of the CDR3: TGTGCCAGCAGCAAAGCGGAGGGTGCGGGCTATGGCTACACCTTC.